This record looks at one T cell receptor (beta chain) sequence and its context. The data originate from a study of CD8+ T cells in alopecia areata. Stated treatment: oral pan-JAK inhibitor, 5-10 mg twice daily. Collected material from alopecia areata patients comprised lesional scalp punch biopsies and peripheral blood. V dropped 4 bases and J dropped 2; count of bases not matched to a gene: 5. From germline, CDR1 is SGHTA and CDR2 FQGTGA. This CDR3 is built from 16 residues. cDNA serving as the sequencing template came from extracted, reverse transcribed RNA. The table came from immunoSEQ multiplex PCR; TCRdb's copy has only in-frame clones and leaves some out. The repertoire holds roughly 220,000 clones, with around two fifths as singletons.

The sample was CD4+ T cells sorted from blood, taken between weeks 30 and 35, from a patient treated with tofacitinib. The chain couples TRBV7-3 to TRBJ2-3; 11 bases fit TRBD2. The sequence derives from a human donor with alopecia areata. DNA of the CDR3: TGTGCCAGCAGCTCGGGGACTAGCGGCTTCACAGATACGCAGTATTTT. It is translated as CASSSGTSGFTDTQYF.